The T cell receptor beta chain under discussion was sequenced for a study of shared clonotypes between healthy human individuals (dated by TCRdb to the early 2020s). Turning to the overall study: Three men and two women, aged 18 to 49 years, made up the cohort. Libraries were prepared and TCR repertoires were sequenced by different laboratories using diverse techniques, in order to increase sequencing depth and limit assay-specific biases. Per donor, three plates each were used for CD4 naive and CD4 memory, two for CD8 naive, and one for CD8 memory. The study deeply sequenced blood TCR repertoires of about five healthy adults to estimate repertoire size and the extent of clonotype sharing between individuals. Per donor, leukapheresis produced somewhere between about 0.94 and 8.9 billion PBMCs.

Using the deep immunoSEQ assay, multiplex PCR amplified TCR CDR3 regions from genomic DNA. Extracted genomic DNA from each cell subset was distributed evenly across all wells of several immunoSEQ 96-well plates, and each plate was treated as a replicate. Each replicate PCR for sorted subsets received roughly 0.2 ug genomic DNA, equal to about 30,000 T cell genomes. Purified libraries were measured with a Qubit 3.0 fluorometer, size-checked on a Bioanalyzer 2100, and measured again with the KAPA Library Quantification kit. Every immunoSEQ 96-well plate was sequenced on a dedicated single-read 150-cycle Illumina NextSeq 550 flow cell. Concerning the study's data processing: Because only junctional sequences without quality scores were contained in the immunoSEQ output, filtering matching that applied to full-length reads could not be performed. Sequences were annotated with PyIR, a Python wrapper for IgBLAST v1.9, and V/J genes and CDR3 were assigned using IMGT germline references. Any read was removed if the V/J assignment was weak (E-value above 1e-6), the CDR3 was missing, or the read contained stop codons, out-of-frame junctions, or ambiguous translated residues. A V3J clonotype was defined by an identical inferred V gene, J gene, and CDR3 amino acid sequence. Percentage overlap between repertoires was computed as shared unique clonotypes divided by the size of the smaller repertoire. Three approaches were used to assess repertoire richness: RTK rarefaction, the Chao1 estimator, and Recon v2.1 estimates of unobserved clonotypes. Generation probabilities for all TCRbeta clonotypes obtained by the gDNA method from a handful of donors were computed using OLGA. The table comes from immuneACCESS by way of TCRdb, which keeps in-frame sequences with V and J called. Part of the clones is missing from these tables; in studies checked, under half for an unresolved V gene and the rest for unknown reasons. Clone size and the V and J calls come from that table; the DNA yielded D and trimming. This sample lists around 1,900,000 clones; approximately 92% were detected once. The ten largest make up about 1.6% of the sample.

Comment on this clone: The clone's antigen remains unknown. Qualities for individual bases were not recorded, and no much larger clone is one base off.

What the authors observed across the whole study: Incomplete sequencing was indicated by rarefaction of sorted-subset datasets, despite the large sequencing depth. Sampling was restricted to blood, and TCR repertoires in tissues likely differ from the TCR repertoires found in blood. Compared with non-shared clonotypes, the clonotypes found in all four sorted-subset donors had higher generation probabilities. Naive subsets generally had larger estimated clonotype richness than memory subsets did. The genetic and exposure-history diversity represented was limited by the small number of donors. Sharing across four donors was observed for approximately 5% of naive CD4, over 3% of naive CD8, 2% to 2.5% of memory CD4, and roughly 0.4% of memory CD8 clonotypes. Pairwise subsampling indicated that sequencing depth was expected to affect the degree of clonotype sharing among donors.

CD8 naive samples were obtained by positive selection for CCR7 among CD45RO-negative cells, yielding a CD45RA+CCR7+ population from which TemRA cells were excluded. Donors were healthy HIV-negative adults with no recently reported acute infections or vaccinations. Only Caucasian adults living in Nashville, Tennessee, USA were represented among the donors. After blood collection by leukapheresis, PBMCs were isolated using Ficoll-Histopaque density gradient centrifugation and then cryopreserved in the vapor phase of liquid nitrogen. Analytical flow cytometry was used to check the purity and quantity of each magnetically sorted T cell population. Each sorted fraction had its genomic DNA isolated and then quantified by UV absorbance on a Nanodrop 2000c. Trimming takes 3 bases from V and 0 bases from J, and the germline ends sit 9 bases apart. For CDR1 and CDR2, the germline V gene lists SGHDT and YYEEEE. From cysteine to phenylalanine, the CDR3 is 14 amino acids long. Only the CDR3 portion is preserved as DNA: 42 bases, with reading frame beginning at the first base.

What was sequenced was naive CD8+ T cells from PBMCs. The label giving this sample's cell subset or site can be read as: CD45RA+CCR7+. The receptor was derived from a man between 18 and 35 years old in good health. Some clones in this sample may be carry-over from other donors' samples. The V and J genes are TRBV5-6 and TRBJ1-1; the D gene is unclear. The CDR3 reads CASSSTVLNTEAFF. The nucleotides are TGTGCCAGCAGCTCTACAGTTTTGAACACTGAAGCTTTCTTT.